This T cell receptor (beta chain) was documented in a study of blood T cell repertoires in COVID-19. Study summary: Samples representing acute and convalescent COVID-19 were sourced from the United States, Italy and Spain. PBMCs, B-cell-depleted T cells, or T cells provided the cDNA or gDNA that made up the material.

The germline CDR1 and CDR2 sequences are KGHSH and LQKENI. The CDR3 has 15 amino acids. Trimming left V 1 base short and J 1 base short, with 9 bases between. Original processing methods: Estimation of nucleated cell counts relied on the amplification of reference gene primers. Here immunoSEQ multiplex PCR was the method, and the copy in TCRdb shows in-frame clones only, minus some. The D gene and trimming were derived from the DNA, and the V and J assignments and clone size from that table. This sample has approximately 100,000 clones, with over 80% found just once. This receptor was obtained from a man aged 50 to 60 with acute or convalescent COVID-19. The rearrangement uses TRBV18 and TRBJ2-3; D is perhaps TRBD2 (6 bases). Sequenced material: peripheral blood. As DNA, the CDR3 is TGTGCCAGCTCACCACGGCGGGAAGGCACAGATACGCAGTATTTT. Amino acids: CASSPRREGTDTQYF.